The present TCR beta chain was sequenced within a study of Ad26.COV2.S vaccination and SARS-CoV-2 variants. Turning to this clone: The antigen is unknown.

The CDR3 runs 13 residues. Germline V gives CDR1 KGHSH, CDR2 LQKENI. V shed 0 bases and J shed 5 bases, with 7 bases lying between them. Findings and caveats of the study: Responses of spike-specific T cells (both CD8+ and CD4+) reportedly showed substantial breadth after vaccination.

The data were produced by immunoSEQ multiplex PCR, yet TCRdb's version contains in-frame clones alone and is incomplete. The repertoire holds around 140,000 clones, with roughly 85% as singletons. The sample in question was peripheral blood, obtained after recovery from COVID-19. The chain recombines TRBV18 with TRBJ1-1; TRBD1 is a possible D gene (6 bases). This TCR was sampled from a human donor who had recovered from COVID-19. The CDR3 loop is CASSPPRGTEAFF. As DNA, the CDR3 is TGTGCCAGCTCACCACCGAGGGGGACTGAAGCTTTCTTT.